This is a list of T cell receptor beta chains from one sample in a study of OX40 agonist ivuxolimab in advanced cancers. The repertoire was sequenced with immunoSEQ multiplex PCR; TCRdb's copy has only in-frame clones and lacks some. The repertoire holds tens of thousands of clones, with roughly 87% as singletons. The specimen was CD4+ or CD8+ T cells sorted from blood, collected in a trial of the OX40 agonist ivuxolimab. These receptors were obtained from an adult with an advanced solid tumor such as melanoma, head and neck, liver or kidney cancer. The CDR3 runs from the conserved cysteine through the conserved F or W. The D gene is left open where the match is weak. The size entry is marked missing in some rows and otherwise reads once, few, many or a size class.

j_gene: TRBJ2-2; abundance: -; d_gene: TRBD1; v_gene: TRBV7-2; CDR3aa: CASSLRPGTGNTGELFF; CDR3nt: TGTGCCAGCAGCTTACGCCCCGGGACAGGGAACACCGGGGAGCTGTTTTTT
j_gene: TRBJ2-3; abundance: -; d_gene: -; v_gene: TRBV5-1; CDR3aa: CASSPDSSGDTQYF; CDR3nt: TGCGCCAGCAGCCCGGACAGCAGTGGAGATACGCAGTATTTT
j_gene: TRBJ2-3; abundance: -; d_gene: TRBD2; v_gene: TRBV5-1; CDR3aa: CASSLATSGVLGDTQYF; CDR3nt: TGCGCCAGCAGCTTGGCGACTAGCGGGGTATTGGGGGATACGCAGTATTTT
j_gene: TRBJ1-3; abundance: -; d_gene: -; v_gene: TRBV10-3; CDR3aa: CAISGGGPGNTIYF; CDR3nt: TGTGCCATCAGTGGGGGGGGCCCTGGAAACACCATATATTTT
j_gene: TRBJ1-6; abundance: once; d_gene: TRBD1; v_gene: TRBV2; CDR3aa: CASSESNRGNSPLHF; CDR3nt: TGTGCCAGCAGCGAAAGTAACAGGGGCAATTCACCCCTCCACTTT
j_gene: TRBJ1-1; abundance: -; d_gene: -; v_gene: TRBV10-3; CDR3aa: CAISIGLQGTEAFF; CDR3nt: TGTGCCATCAGTATCGGACTCCAGGGCACTGAAGCTTTCTTT
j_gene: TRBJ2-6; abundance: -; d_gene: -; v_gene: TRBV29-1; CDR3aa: CSSWVAGANVLTF; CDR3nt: TGCAGCTCCTGGGTTGCTGGGGCCAACGTCCTGACTTTC
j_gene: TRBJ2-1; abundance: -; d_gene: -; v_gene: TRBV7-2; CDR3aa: CASSLASGRRSYNEQFF; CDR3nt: TGTGCCAGCAGCTTAGCGTCCGGGCGGAGATCCTACAATGAGCAGTTCTTC
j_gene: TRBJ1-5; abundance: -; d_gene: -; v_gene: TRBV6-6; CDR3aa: CASSARTDSNQPQHF; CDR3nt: TGTGCCAGCAGTGCCCGTACGGATAGCAATCAGCCCCAGCATTTT
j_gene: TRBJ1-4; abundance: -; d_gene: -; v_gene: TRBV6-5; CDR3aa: CASSYSIGGLEKLFF; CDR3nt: TGTGCCAGCAGTTACTCGATCGGGGGGCTTGAAAAACTGTTTTTT
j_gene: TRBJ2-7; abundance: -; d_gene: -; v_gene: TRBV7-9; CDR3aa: CASSLATIRDPYEQYF; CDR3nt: TGTGCCAGCAGCTTAGCGACGATCAGGGACCCCTACGAGCAGTACTTC
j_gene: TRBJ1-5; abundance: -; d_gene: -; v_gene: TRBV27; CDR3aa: CASSLSGSNQPQHF; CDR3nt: TGTGCCAGCAGTTTATCGGGTAGCAATCAGCCCCAGCATTTT
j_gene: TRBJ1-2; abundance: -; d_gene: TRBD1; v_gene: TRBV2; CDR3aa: CASSLGTDYGYTF; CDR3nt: TGTGCCAGCAGCTTAGGGACAGACTATGGCTACACCTTC
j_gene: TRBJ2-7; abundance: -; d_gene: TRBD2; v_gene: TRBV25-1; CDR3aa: CASSNSLAGSYEQYF; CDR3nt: TGTGCCAGCAGTAATAGTCTAGCGGGGTCGTACGAGCAGTACTTC
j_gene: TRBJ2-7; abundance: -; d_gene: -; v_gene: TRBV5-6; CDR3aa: CASSLGHDEQYF; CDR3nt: TGTGCCAGCAGCTTAGGACACGACGAGCAGTACTTC
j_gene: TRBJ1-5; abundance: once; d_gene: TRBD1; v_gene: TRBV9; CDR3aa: CASGTEHQPQHF; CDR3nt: TGTGCCTCCGGGACAGAACATCAGCCCCAGCATTTT
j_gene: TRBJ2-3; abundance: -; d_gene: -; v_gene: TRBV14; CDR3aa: CASSAKYGQGGARRTDTQYF; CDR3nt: TGTGCCAGCAGCGCAAAGTATGGGCAGGGGGGGGCTAGGCGCACAGATACGCAGTATTTT
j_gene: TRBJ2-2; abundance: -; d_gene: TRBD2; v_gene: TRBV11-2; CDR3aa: CASSPSEWGGGGELFF; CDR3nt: TGTGCCAGCAGCCCCAGCGAGTGGGGGGGTGGCGGGGAGCTGTTTTTT
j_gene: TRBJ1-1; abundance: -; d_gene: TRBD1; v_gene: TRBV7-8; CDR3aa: CASSVDRAANTEAFF; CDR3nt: TGTGCCAGCAGCGTGGACAGGGCGGCGAACACTGAAGCTTTCTTT
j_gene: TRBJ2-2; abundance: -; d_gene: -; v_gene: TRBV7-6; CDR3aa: CASSLGAGATGELFF; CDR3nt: TGTGCCAGCAGCTTAGGGGCAGGGGCCACCGGGGAGCTGTTTTTT
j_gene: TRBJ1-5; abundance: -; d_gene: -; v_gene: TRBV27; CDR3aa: CASSFRARNSNQPQHF; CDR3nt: TGTGCCAGCAGTTTCCGGGCCAGGAATAGCAATCAGCCCCAGCATTTT
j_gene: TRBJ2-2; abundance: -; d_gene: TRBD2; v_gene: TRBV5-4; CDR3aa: CASSKELAGGNTGELFF; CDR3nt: TGTGCCAGCAGCAAAGAGTTAGCGGGGGGTAACACCGGGGAACTGTTTTTT